This T cell receptor (beta chain) was observed in a study of cytomegalovirus exposure and HLA in healthy donors. Broader study findings: Associated with HLA alleles at 0.05 false discovery rate in a later analysis were around 17,000 TCR beta sequences. CMV serostatus was the sole immune exposure data available.

60 Vbeta and 13 Jbeta primers were used in PCR. Sequencing was performed with immunoSEQ multiplex PCR; in TCRdb, only in-frame clones are kept and a portion is missing. Of fewer than 180,000 clones in the sample, more than 65% were seen once. Comment on this clone: Its antigen is not identified.

V trimming: 4 bases; J trimming: 7 bases; junction bases outside the gene matches: 2. The CDR3 sequence is 13 residues long. CDR1 and CDR2 from the germline V gene are SGHTA and FQGNSA. Sample: PBMCs. V usage is TRBV7-2 and J usage is TRBJ1-5, with 9 bases that match TRBD1. The clonotype comes from a man between 50 and 59 years old in good health and CMV-seropositive. This CDR3 reads CASSSTGGQPQHF. The CDR3 DNA sequence: TGTGCCAGCAGCTCGACAGGGGGACAGCCCCAGCATTTT.